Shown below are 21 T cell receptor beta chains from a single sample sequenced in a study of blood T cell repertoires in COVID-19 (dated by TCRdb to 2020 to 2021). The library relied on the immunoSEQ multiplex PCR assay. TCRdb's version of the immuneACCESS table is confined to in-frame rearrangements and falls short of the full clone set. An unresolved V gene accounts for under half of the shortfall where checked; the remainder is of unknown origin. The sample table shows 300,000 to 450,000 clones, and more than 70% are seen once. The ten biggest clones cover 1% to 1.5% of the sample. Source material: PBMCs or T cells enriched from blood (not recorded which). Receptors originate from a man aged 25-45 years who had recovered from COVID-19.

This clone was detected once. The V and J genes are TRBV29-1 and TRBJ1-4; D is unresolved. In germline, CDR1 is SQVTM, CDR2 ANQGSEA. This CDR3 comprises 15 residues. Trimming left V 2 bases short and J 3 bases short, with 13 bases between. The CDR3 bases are TGCAGCGTTGAAACGGGAACGGCCTCTAATGAAAAACTGTTTTTT. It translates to CSVETGTASNEKLFF.

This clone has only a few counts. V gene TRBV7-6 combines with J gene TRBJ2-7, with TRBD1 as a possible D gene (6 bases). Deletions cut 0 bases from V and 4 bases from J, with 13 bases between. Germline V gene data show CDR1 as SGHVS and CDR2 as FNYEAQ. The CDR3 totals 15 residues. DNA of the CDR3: TGTGCCAGCAGCTTAGCACAGGGCGGTCTATACGAGCAGTACTTC. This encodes CASSLAQGGLYEQYF.

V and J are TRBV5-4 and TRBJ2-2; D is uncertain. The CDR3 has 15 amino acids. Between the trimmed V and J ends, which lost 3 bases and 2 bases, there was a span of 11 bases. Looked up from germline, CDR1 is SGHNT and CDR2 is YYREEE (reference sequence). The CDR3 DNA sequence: TGTGCCAGCAGCTCTGGTGGGCAAAACACCGGGGAGCTGTTTTTT. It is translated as CASSSGGQNTGELFF.

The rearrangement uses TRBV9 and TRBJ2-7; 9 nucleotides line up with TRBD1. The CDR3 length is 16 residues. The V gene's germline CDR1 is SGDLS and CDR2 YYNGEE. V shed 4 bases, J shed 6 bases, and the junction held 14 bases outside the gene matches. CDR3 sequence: CASSLRGDRAVAEQYF. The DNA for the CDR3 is TGTGCCAGCAGCTTAAGAGGGGACAGGGCCGTTGCCGAGCAGTACTTC.

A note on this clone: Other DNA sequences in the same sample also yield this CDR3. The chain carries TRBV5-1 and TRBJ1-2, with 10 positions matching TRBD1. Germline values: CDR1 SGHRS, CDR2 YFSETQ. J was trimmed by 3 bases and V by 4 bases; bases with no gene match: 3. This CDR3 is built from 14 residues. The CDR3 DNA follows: TGCGCCAGCAGCCCGGGACAGGGGTACTATGGCTACACCTTC. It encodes CASSPGQGYYGYTF.

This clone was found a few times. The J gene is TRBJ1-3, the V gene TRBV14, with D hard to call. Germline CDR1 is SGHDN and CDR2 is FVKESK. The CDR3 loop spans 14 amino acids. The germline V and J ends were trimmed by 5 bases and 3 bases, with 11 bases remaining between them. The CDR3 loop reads CASSLPGLGNTIYF. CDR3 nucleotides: TGTGCCAGCAGCTTACCGGGTCTTGGAAACACCATATATTTT. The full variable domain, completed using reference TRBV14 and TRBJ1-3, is EAGVTQFPSHSVIEKGQTVTLRCDPISGHDNLYWYRRVMGKEIKFLLHFVKESKQDESGMPNNRFLAERTGGTYSTLKVQPAELEDSGVYFCASSLPGLGNTIYFGEGSWLTVV.

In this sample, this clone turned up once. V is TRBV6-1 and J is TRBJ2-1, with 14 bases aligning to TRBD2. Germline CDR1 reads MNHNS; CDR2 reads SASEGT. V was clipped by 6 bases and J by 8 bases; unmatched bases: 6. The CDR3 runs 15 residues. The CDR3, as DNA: TGTGCCAGCAGACCAGGACTAGCGGGGGGCGATGAGCAGTTCTTC. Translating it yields CASRPGLAGGDEQFF.

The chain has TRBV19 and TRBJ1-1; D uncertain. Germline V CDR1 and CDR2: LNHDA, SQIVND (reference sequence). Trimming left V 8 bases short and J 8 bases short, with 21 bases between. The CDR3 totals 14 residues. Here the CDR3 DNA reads TGTGCCAGTCGAGAATCTAGGACTACCAGCGAAGCTTTCTTT. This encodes CASRESRTTSEAFF.

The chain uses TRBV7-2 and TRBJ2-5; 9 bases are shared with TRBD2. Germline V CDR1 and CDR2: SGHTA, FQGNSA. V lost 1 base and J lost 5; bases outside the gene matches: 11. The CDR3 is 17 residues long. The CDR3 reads CASSLVSAGGPGETQYF. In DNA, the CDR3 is TGTGCCAGCAGCTTAGTGTCGGCGGGGGGGCCTGGGGAGACCCAGTACTTC.

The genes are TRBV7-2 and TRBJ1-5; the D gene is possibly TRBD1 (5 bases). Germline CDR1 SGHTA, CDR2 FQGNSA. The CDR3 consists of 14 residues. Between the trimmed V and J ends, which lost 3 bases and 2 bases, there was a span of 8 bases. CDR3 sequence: CASSFPGGNQPQHF. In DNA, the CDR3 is TGTGCCAGCAGCTTTCCGGGGGGCAATCAGCCCCAGCATTTT.

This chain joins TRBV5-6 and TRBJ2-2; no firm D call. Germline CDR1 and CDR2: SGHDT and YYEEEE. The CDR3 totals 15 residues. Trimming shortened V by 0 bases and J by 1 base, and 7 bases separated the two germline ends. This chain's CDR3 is CASSLVAGNTGELFF. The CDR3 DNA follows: TGTGCCAGCAGCTTGGTTGCAGGGAACACCGGGGAGCTGTTTTTT.

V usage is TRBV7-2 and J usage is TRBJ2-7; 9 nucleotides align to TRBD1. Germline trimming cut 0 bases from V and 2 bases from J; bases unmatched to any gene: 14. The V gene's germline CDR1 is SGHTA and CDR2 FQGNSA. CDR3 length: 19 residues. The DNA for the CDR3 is TGTGCCAGCAGCTTAGCGCTAGGTGATTGGGGACAGGGAGCCTACGAGCAGTACTTC. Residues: CASSLALGDWGQGAYEQYF.

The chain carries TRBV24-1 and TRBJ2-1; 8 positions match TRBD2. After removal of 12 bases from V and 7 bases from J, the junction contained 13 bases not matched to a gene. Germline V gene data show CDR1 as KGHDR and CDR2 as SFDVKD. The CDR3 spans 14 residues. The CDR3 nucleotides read TGTGCCGTTTCGGGGTCGCGGGGGGTGAATGAGCAGTTCTTC. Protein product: CAVSGSRGVNEQFF.

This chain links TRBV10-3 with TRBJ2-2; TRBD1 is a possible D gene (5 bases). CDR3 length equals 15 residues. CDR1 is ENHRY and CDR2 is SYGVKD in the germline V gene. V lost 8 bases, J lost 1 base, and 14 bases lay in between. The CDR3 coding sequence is TGTGCCATCCGTTTAACAGGCGAGAACACCGGGGAGCTGTTTTTT. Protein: CAIRLTGENTGELFF.

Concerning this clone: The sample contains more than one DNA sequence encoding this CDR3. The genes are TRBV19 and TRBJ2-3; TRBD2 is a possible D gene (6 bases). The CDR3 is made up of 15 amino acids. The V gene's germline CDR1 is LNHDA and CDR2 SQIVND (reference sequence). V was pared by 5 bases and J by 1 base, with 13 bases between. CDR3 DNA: TGTGCCAGTAGTGGGGGGAGCGGAGGCACAGATACGCAGTATTTT. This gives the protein CASSGGSGGTDTQYF.

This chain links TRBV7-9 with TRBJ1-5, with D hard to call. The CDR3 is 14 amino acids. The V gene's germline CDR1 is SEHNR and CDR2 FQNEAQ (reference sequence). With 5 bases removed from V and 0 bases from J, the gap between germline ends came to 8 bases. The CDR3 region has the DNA TGTGCCAGCAGCCAGACAAATAGCAATCAGCCCCAGCATTTT. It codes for CASSQTNSNQPQHF.

The DNA of the CDR3 is TGTGCCAGCAGCTTGGGCAGGGCCTATGGCTACACCTTC. Translated: CASSLGRAYGYTF. V gene TRBV5-6 combines with J gene TRBJ1-2; D perhaps matches TRBD1 (5 bases). V lost 0 bases and J lost 4, with 7 bases in between. Germline V gives CDR1 SGHDT, CDR2 YYEEEE. This CDR3 comprises 13 residues.

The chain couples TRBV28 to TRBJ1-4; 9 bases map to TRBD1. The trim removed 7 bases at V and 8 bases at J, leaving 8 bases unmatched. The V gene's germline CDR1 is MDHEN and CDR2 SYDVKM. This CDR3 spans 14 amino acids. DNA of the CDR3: TGTGCCAGCAACTCACAGGGGGCTCGAGAAAAACTGTTTTTT. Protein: CASNSQGAREKLFF.

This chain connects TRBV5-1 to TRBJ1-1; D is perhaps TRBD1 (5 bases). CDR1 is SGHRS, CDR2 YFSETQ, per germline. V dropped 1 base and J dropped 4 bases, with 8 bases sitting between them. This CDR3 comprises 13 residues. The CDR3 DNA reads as TGCGCCAGCAGCTTGATAGGGGCCACTGAAGCTTTCTTT. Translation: CASSLIGATEAFF.

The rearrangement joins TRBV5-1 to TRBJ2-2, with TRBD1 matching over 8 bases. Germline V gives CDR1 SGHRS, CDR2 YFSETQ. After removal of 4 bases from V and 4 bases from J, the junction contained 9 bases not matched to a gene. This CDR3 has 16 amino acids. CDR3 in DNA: TGCGCCAGCAGCAGCTTCCAGGGGGCTGGCACCGGGGAGCTGTTTTTT. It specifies CASSSFQGAGTGELFF.

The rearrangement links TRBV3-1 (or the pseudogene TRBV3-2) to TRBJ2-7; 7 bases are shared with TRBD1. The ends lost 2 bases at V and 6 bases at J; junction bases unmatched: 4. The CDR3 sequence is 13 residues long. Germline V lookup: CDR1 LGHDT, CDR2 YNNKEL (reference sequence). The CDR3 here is CASSQLTGAEQYF. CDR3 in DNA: TGTGCCAGCAGCCAACTTACAGGGGCCGAGCAGTACTTC.